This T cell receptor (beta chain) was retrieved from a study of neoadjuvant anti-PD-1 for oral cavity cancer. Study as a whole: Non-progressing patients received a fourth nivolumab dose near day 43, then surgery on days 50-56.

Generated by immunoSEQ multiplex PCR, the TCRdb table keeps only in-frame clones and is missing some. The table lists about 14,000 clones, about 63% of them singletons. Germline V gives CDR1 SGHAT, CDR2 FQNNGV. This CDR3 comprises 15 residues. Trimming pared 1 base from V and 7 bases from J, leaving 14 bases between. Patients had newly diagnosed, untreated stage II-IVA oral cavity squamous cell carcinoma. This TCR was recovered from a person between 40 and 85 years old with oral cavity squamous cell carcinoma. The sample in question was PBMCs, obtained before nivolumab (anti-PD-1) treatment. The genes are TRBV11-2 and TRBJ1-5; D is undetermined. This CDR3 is CASSLAGLEGQPQHF. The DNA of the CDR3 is TGTGCCAGCAGCTTAGCGGGGTTGGAGGGACAGCCCCAGCATTTT.